The clone carrying this T cell receptor (beta chain) has ten or more counts. The sample belongs to a study of T cells in Graves' hyperthyroidism and ophthalmopathy. The V end was cut by 4 bases, the J end by 3 bases, with 10 bases between. The germline CDR1 and CDR2 sequences are GTSNPN and SVGIG (reference sequence). This CDR3 is 12 amino acids long. Regions amplified from RNA transcripts were the TCR beta CDR3 regions. Carried out on the TCR CDR3, a first-round RT-PCR used the HTBI primer set. TCRdb recomputed calls from the multiplex PCR reads with MiXCR, one row per CDR3 protein. The sample has approximately 640,000 distinct CDR3 sequences, about 16% seen once; the top ten hold approximately 3.9%. Patients were aged 18 to 65, had disease duration under 2 months, and had newly diagnosed hyperthyroidism. Patients showing uncontrolled infection, other autoimmune disease, pregnancy or lactation were ineligible. Orbital computed tomography, thyroid ultrasound, serum thyroxine and TRAb, and clinical symptoms together informed the diagnoses. Out of about 10 ml of fresh peripheral blood came the PBMCs.

The sequence came from a woman aged 30 to 39 with Graves' hyperthyroidism. This chain joins TRBV30 and TRBJ2-7, with D tentatively TRBD1 (6 bases). The sequencing sample was made of blood. Here the CDR3 DNA reads TGTGCCTGGACCCTGACAGGCTACGAGCAGTACTTC. Its protein product is CAWTLTGYEQYF.